The following is a T cell receptor beta chain sequence with its context. The assay was immunoSEQ multiplex PCR, and TCRdb's table has in-frame clones only and misses some. Of about 490,000 clones in the sample, 78% were seen once. The sample is drawn from a study of shared clonotypes between healthy human individuals. Trimming removed 2 bases at V and 5 bases at J, with 9 bases between. Germline CDR1 MDHEN, CDR2 SYDVKM. The length of the CDR3 is 13 residues. The rearrangement uses TRBV28 and TRBJ2-5, with D perhaps TRBD2 (6 bases). The sequence came from a woman between 40 and 50 years old in good health. Some clones in this sample may be carry-over from other donors' samples. Source material: PBMCs. The CDR3 sequence: CASSLNGGETQYF. In nucleotides, the CDR3 is TGTGCCAGCAGTTTAAATGGGGGGGAGACCCAGTACTTC.